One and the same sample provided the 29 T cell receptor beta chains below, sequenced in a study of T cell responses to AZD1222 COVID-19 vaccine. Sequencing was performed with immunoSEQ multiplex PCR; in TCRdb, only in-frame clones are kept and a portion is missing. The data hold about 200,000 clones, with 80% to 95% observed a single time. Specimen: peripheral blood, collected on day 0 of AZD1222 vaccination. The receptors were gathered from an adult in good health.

CDR3 bases: TGTGCCAGCAGCTCTCAGGGGATTGGGTCACCCCTCCACTTT. It specifies CASSSQGIGSPLHF. The rearrangement uses TRBV7-9 and TRBJ1-6; maybe TRBD1 (6 bases). Germline V gives CDR1 SEHNR, CDR2 FQNEAQ (reference sequence). V gave up 4 bases and J gave up 10 bases, with 14 bases separating them. The length of the CDR3 is 14 residues.

The CDR3 nucleotides read TGTGCCAGCAGCTTTTCGACAGGGGAAAATTCACCCCTCCACTTT. Its protein is CASSFSTGENSPLHF. V gene TRBV7-6 combines with J gene TRBJ1-6; 8 bases are a match to TRBD1. Germline V gives CDR1 SGHVS, CDR2 FNYEAQ. V lost 3 bases to trimming and J lost 7 bases; unmatched junction nucleotides: 5. The CDR3 sequence is 15 residues long.

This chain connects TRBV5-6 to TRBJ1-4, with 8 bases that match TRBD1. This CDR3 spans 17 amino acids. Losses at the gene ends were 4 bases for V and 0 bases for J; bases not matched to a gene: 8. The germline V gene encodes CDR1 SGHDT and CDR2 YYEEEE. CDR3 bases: TGTGCCAGCAGCGCCGACAGGGGCCTTGCAACTAATGAAAAACTGTTTTTT. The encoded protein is CASSADRGLATNEKLFF.

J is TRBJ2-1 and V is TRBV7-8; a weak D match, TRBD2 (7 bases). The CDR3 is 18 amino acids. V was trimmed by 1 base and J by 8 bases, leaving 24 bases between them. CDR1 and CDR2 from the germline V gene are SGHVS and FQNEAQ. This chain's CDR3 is CASSLVSGGGAFAYEQFF. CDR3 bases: TGTGCCAGCAGCTTAGTTTCTGGTGGGGGGGCATTCGCGTATGAGCAGTTCTTC.

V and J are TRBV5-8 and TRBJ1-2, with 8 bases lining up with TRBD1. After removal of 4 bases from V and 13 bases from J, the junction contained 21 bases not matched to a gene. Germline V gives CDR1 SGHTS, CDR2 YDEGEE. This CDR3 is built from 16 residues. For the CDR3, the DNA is TGTGCCAGCAGCACAAGGGGCAGGGGGCTGTTCCCAGCGGTCACCTTC. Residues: CASSTRGRGLFPAVTF. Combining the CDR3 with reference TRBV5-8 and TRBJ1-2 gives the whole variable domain EAGVTQSPTHLIKTRGQQATLRCSPISGHTSVYWYQQALGLGLQFLLWYDEGEERNRGNFPPRFSGRQFPNYSSELNVNALELEDSALYLCASSTRGRGLFPAVTFGSGTRLTVV.

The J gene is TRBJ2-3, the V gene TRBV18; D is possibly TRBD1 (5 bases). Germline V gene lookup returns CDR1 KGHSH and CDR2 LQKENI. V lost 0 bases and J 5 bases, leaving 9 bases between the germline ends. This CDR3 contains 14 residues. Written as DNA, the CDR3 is TGTGCCAGCTCACCACCGTGGGGCAGAGATACGCAGTATTTT. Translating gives CASSPPWGRDTQYF.

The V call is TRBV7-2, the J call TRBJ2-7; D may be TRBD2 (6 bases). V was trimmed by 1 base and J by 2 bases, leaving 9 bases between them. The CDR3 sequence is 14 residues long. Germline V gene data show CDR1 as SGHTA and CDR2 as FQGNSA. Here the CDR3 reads CASSLGPGAYEQYF. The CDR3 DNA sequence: TGTGCCAGCAGCTTAGGGCCGGGGGCCTACGAGCAGTACTTC.

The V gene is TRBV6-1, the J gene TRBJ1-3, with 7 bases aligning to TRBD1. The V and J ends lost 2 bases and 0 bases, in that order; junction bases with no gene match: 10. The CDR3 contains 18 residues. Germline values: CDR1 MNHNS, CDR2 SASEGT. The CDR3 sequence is CASSERRTGTDSGNTIYF. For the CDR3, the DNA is TGTGCCAGCAGTGAAAGACGTACAGGGACAGACTCTGGAAACACCATATATTTT.

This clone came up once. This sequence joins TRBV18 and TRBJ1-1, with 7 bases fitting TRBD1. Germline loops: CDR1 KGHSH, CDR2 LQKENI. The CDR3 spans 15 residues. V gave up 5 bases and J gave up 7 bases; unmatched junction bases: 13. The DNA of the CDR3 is TGTGCCAGCTCATCCAATACGGGACAGCTATTTGAAGCTTTCTTT. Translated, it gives CASSSNTGQLFEAFF.

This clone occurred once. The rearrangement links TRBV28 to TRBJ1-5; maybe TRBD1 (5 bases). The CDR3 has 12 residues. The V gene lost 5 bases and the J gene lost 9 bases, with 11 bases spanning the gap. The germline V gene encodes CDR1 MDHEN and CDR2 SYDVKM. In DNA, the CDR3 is TGTGCCAGCAGTACCTTAAGGGGGCCCCAGCATTTT. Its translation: CASSTLRGPQHF.

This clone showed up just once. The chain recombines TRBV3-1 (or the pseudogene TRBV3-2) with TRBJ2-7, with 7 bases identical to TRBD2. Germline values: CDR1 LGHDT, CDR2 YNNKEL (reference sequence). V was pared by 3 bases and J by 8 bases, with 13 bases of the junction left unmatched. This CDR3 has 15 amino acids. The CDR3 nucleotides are TGTGCCAGCAGCCACGAGGGACTATCGAAGCAGAAGCAGTACTTC. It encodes CASSHEGLSKQKQYF.

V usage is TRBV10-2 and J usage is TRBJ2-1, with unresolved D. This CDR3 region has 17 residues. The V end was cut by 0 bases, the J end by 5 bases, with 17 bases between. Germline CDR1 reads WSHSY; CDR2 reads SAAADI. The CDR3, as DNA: TGCGCCAGCAGTGAGTCGACTCGAGACTGGCCAAACAATGAGCAGTTCTTC. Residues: CASSESTRDWPNNEQFF.

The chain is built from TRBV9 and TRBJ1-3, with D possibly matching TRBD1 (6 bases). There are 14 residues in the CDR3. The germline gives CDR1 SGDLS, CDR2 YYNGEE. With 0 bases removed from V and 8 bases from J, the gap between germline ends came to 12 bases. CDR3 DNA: TGTGCCAGCAGCGTAGGACAGGCGGGGGACACCATATATTTT. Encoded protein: CASSVGQAGDTIYF.

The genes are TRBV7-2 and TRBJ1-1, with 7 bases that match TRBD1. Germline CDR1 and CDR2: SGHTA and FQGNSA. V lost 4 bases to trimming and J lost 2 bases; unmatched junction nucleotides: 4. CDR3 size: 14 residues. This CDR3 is CASSWDRQNTEAFF. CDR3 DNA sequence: TGTGCCAGCAGCTGGGACAGACAAAACACTGAAGCTTTCTTT.

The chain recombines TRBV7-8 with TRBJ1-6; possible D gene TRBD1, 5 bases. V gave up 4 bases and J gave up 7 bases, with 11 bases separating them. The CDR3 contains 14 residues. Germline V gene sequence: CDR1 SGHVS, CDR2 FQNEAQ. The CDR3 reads CASSSTGVNSPLHF. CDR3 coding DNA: TGTGCCAGCAGCTCGACGGGGGTAAATTCACCCCTCCACTTT. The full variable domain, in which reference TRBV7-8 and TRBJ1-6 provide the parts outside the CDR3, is GAGVSQSPRYKVAKRGQDVALRCDPISGHVSLFWYQQALGQGPEFLTYFQNEAQLDKSGLPSDRFFAERPEGSVSTLKIQRTQQEDSAVYLCASSSTGVNSPLHFGNGTRLTVT.

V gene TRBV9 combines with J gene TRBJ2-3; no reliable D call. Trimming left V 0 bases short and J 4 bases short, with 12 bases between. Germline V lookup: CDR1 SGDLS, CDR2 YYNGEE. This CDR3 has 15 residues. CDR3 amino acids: CASSVGAGAPDTQYF. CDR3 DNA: TGTGCCAGCAGCGTAGGCGCAGGTGCCCCAGATACGCAGTATTTT.

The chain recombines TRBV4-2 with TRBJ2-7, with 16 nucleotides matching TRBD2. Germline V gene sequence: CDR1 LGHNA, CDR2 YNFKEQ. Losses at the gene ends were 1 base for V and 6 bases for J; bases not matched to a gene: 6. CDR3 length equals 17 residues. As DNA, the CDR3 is TGTGCCAGCAGCCAAGTGGGACTAGCGGGGGGGCGTCGCGAGCAGTACTTC. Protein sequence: CASSQVGLAGGRREQYF.

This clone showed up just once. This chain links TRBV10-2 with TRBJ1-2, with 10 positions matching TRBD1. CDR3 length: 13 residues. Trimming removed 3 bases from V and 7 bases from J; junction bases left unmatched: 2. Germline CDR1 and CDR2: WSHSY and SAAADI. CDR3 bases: TGCGCCAGCAGTGAAGGGACAGGGGCTGGCTACACCTTC. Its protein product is CASSEGTGAGYTF.

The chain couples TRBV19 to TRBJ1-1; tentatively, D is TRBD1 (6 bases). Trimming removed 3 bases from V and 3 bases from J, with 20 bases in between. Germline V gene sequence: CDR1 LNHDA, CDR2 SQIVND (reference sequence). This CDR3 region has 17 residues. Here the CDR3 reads CASSMGPGGAVDTEAFF. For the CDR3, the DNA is TGTGCCAGTAGTATGGGGCCGGGGGGCGCGGTGGACACTGAAGCTTTCTTT.

The CDR3 nucleotides read TGTGCCAGCAGCTTGGACGGACGTAATGAAAAACTGTTTTTT. Translating it yields CASSLDGRNEKLFF. This sequence joins TRBV7-9 and TRBJ1-4; D is ambiguous. CDR1 is SEHNR and CDR2 is FQNEAQ in the germline V gene (reference sequence). V lost 3 bases to trimming and J lost 4 bases, with 9 bases between them. The CDR3 extends over 14 amino acids.

CDR3 nucleotide sequence: TGTGCCAGCAGCCTCCGGGACAGGGGGCGGAATGAGCAGTTCTTC. It encodes CASSLRDRGRNEQFF. The chain uses TRBV14 and TRBJ2-1, with 12 bases lining up with TRBD1. V shed 4 bases, J shed 7 bases, and the junction held 5 bases outside the gene matches. In germline, CDR1 is SGHDN, CDR2 FVKESK. The CDR3 runs to 15 residues.

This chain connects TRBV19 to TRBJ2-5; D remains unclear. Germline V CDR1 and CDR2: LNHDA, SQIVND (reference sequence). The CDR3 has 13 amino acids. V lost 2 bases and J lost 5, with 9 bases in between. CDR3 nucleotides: TGTGCCAGTAGTATACGTGGGGTGGAGACCCAGTACTTC. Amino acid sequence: CASSIRGVETQYF.

Written as DNA, the CDR3 is TGTGCCAGTAGAACACCGGGACAGGGGAATTCACCCCTCCACTTT. It is translated as CASRTPGQGNSPLHF. This rearrangement joins TRBV19 to TRBJ1-6; 10 bases line up with TRBD1. CDR1 and CDR2 from the germline V gene are LNHDA and SQIVND (reference sequence). Germline trimming cut 6 bases from V and 7 bases from J; bases unmatched to any gene: 6. The CDR3 consists of 15 residues.

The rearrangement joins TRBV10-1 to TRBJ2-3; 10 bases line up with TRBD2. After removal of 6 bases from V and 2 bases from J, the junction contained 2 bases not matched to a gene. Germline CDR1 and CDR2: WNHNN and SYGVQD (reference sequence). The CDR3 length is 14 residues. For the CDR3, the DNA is TGCGCCAGCAGCGGACTAGCGGACACAGATACGCAGTATTTT. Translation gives CASSGLADTDTQYF.

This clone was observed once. The CDR3 sequence: CASSKGGMGYEQYF. The CDR3 nucleotides are TGTGCCAGCAGCAAGGGAGGCATGGGCTACGAGCAGTACTTC. J is TRBJ2-7 and V is TRBV5-5; maybe TRBD2 (6 bases). The length of the CDR3 is 14 residues. V was shortened by 4 bases and J by 3 bases, with 14 bases between the two germline ends. Per the germline V gene, CDR1 is SGHKS and CDR2 is YYEKEE (reference sequence). Complete variable domain (other parts from reference TRBV5-5 and TRBJ2-7): DAGVTQSPTHLIKTRGQQVTLRCSPISGHKSVSWYQQVLGQGPQFIFQYYEKEERGRGNFPDRFSARQFPNYSSELNVNALLLGDSALYLCASSKGGMGYEQYFGPGTRLTVT.

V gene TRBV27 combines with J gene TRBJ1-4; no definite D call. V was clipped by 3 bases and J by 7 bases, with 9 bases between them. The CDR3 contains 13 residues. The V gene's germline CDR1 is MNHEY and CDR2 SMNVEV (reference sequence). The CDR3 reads CASSFAGPEKLFF. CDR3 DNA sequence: TGTGCCAGCAGTTTCGCAGGACCTGAAAAACTGTTTTTT.

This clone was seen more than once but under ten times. The CDR3 spells CAANRAGAEEPQHF. CDR3 DNA: TGTGCCGCAAATAGGGCAGGGGCGGAAGAGCCCCAGCATTTT. The chain carries TRBV10-3 and TRBJ1-5; possibly TRBD1 for D (6 bases). Germline lookup yields CDR1 ENHRY and CDR2 SYGVKD. Trimming shortened V by 11 bases and J by 8 bases, and 22 bases separated the two germline ends. The CDR3 spans 14 residues.

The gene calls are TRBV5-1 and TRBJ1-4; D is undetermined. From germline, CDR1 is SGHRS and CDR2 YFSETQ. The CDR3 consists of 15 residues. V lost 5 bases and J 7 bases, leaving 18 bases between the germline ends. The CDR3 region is CASRGGLMGSEKLFF. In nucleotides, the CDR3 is TGCGCCAGCAGGGGAGGGTTAATGGGGAGTGAAAAACTGTTTTTT. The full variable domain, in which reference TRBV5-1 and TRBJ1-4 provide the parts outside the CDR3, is KAGVTQTPRYLIKTRGQQVTLSCSPISGHRSVSWYQQTPGQGLQFLFEYFSETQRNKGNFPGRFSGRQFSNSRSEMNVSTLELGDSALYLCASRGGLMGSEKLFFGSGTQLSVL.

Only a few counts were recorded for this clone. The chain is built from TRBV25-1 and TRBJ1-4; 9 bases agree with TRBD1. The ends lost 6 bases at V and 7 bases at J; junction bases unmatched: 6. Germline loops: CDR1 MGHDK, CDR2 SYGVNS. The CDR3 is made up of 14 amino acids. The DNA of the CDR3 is TGTGCCAGCAGGGGACAGGGAGCAGGTGAAAAACTGTTTTTT. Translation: CASRGQGAGEKLFF.